The 30 T cell receptor beta chains given below trace back to one sample, sequenced in a study of CD4 T cells in relation to SARS-CoV-2 and coronaviruses (dated by TCRdb to the early 2020s). CD4+ T cells from unexposed donors were collected before the COVID-19 pandemic (2011-2018). After less than eleven days of culture, CD4+ T cells were isolated with the EasySep CD4+ T cell isolation kit. These receptors have no identified antigens. The library relied on the immunoSEQ multiplex PCR assay. TCRdb retrieved this table from immuneACCESS and kept in-frame rearrangements only. Not all clones are present; in checked studies, unresolved V genes account for under half, and no reason is known for the remainder. The table for this sample lists 15,000 to 20,000 clones; roughly three quarters of them were counted only once. Clones ranked in the top ten supply about 11% of the sample. Source material: CD4+ T cells from PBMCs, cultured in vitro. These receptors all come from a human donor in good health.

The rearrangement uses TRBV7-3 and TRBJ2-7, with 10 nucleotides matching TRBD1. This CDR3 is 14 amino acids long. CDR1 is SGHTA, CDR2 FQGTGA, per germline. Germline trimming cut 3 bases from V and 4 bases from J; bases unmatched to any gene: 3. The CDR3 nucleotides read TGTGCCAGCAGCTTGGGACAGGGGAATTACGAGCAGTACTTC. Encoded protein: CASSLGQGNYEQYF.

The V call is TRBV27, the J call TRBJ1-5; TRBD1 matches at 10 bases. Germline-derived CDR1 and CDR2 are MNHEY and SMNVEV (reference sequence). The J segment lost 0 bases and the V segment lost 4 bases, leaving 6 bases of the junction unmatched. The CDR3 is 17 amino acids. CDR3 region: CASSSGTGANSNQPQHF. The DNA of the CDR3 is TGTGCCAGCAGTTCCGGGACAGGGGCCAATAGCAATCAGCCCCAGCATTTT.

This chain uses TRBV4-3 with TRBJ2-4; D tentatively fits TRBD1 or TRBD2 (5 bases each). Trimming shortened V by 1 base and J by 2 bases, and 15 bases separated the two germline ends. CDR3 length: 17 amino acids. CDR1 LGHNA and CDR2 YSLEER come from the germline V gene. CDR3 amino acids: CASSQGRDELTKNIQYF. The CDR3 bases are TGCGCCAGCAGCCAAGGCAGGGACGAGTTAACCAAAAACATTCAGTACTTC.

This clone showed up just a few times. This chain connects TRBV5-1 to TRBJ2-7; 11 bases agree with TRBD2. Germline CDR1 is SGHRS and CDR2 is YFSETQ. The J segment lost 3 bases and the V segment lost 4 bases, leaving 6 bases of the junction unmatched. This CDR3 region has 15 residues. As DNA, the CDR3 is TGCGCCAGCAGCCCTCTAGCGGGAGGAGGCTACGAGCAGTACTTC. Translated, it gives CASSPLAGGGYEQYF.

The chain combines TRBV7-2 with TRBJ2-7; D may match TRBD1 or TRBD2 (5 bases each). Trimming left V 3 bases short and J 3 bases short, with 12 bases between. CDR3 length equals 14 residues. Looked up from germline, CDR1 is SGHTA and CDR2 is FQGNSA. The CDR3 sequence: CASSFGEGRYEQYF. The CDR3 nucleotides read TGTGCCAGCAGCTTTGGCGAGGGACGCTACGAGCAGTACTTC.

The genes are TRBV21-1 and TRBJ1-6. TRBV21-1 is a pseudogene locus. The CDR3 length is 15 residues. CDR3: CASSTLGGHNSPLHF. The DNA of the CDR3 is TGTGCCAGCAGCACCCTCGGGGGACATAATTCACCCCTCCACTTT.

V is TRBV5-1 and J is TRBJ2-1; a possible D gene is TRBD2 (7 bases). This CDR3 contains 16 residues. V was cut by 4 bases and J by 8 bases, with 22 bases left in between. Germline CDR1 and CDR2: SGHRS and YFSETQ. The chain's CDR3 is CASSPGAGAVIYEQFF. The CDR3 coding sequence is TGCGCCAGCAGCCCGGGCGCGGGGGCCGTTATCTATGAGCAGTTCTTC.

The V and J genes are TRBV7-2 and TRBJ2-5; D gene ambiguous. Trimming took 5 bases from V and 2 from J, leaving 9 bases between them. CDR3 length: 13 residues. From germline, CDR1 is SGHTA and CDR2 FQGNSA. CDR3 region: CASSAEVQETQYF. In DNA, the CDR3 is TGTGCCAGCAGCGCGGAAGTTCAAGAGACCCAGTACTTC.

V gene TRBV7-2 combines with J gene TRBJ2-1; D possibly matches TRBD1 or TRBD2 (6 bases each). This CDR3 has 15 amino acids. With 5 bases removed from V and 6 bases from J, the gap between germline ends came to 17 bases. Germline assignment: CDR1 SGHTA and CDR2 FQGNSA. The CDR3, as DNA: TGTGCCAGCAGCCCCTCGGGGGCGGGACGCAATGAGCAGTTCTTC. It is translated as CASSPSGAGRNEQFF.

This clone was counted a few times. The gene calls are TRBV2 and TRBJ1-1, with TRBD1 matching over 7 bases. The CDR3 runs 14 residues. Germline V gene sequence: CDR1 SNHLY, CDR2 FYNNEI. The J segment lost 4 bases and the V segment lost 7 bases, leaving 9 bases of the junction unmatched. The CDR3 loop is CASIQGAGGTEAFF. CDR3 DNA sequence: TGTGCCAGCATTCAAGGGGCAGGGGGCACTGAAGCTTTCTTT.

The chain links TRBV12-3 or TRBV12-4 to TRBJ1-1, with TRBD1 matching 8 bases. V was pared by 6 bases and J by 4 bases, with 4 bases of the junction left unmatched. This CDR3 is built from 13 residues. The CDR3 bases are TGTGCCAGCAGACAGGACAGGGCCACTGAAGCTTTCTTT. Translation gives CASRQDRATEAFF.

This clone was picked up a small number of times. This chain links TRBV7-8 with TRBJ1-3; tentative D call: TRBD1 (6 bases). In germline, CDR1 is SGHVS, CDR2 FQNEAQ. Trimming stripped 5 bases from V and 4 bases from J, with 15 bases between. This CDR3 contains 15 residues. CDR3 coding DNA: TGTGCCAGCAGCCCCATAAGGGGGGAAGGAAACACCATATATTTT. Amino acids: CASSPIRGEGNTIYF.

The chain is built from TRBV7-8 and TRBJ2-1; 14 bases line up with TRBD2. CDR3 length equals 19 residues. Per germline, CDR1 SGHVS and CDR2 FQNEAQ. V dropped 4 bases and J dropped 3; count of bases not matched to a gene: 11. In DNA, the CDR3 is TGTGCCAGCAGCTCGAAACATGGACTAGCGGGAGGAGTCTACAATGAGCAGTTCTTC. As protein: CASSSKHGLAGGVYNEQFF.

The V call is TRBV18, the J call TRBJ2-3; unclear D gene. V lost 3 bases to trimming and J lost 2 bases, with 9 bases between them. The CDR3 runs to 14 residues. Germline V lookup: CDR1 KGHSH, CDR2 LQKENI. CDR3 protein: CASSPLLTTDTQYF. DNA of the CDR3: TGTGCCAGCTCACCGTTACTAACCACAGATACGCAGTATTTT. Complete variable domain (other parts from reference TRBV18 and TRBJ2-3): NAGVMQNPRHLVRRRGQEARLRCSPMKGHSHVYWYRQLPEEGLKFMVYLQKENIIDESGMPKERFSAEFPKEGPSILRIQQVVRGDSAAYFCASSPLLTTDTQYFGPGTRLTVL.

The V and J genes are TRBV3-1 (or the pseudogene TRBV3-2) and TRBJ1-1, with TRBD1 identical over 7 bases. With V trimmed by 7 bases and J by 6 bases, 11 bases remained unmatched. CDR3 length equals 14 residues. Germline CDR1 reads LGHDT; CDR2 reads YNNKEL (reference sequence). The CDR3 region is CASNPSDRPSEAFF. CDR3 DNA: TGTGCCAGCAACCCCTCGGACAGGCCGTCTGAAGCTTTCTTT.

The chain couples TRBV4-1 to TRBJ2-3; maybe TRBD2 (7 bases). Germline assignment: CDR1 MGHRA and CDR2 YSYEKL. The CDR3 totals 16 residues. Deletions cut 4 bases from V and 9 bases from J, with 23 bases between. DNA for the CDR3: TGCGCCAGCAGCCCCTCCCTCGGGGGGCCCACCAGCACGCAGTATTTT. The encoded protein is CASSPSLGGPTSTQYF.

The CDR3 here is CAWSVTPPGGYTF. CDR3 nucleotide sequence: TGTGCCTGGAGTGTCACCCCCCCCGGTGGCTACACCTTC. The V gene is TRBV30, the J gene TRBJ1-2, with D uncertain. The CDR3 is 13 amino acids. In germline, CDR1 is GTSNPN, CDR2 SVGIG (reference sequence). V was trimmed by 0 bases and J by 7 bases, leaving 12 bases between them.

The chain links TRBV7-9 to TRBJ2-5, with D perhaps given as TRBD1 or TRBD2 (5 bases each). This CDR3 has 15 residues. Per germline, CDR1 SEHNR and CDR2 FQNEAQ (reference sequence). Trimming pared 3 bases from V and 5 bases from J, leaving 16 bases between. The CDR3 nucleotides read TGTGCCAGCAGCTTGGGACGGGTCTGGGGGGAGACCCAGTACTTC. Translated, it gives CASSLGRVWGETQYF.

The V call is TRBV2, the J call TRBJ1-6; 11 positions match TRBD1. Germline V lookup: CDR1 SNHLY, CDR2 FYNNEI. CDR3 length: 15 amino acids. V was pared by 6 bases and J by 8 bases, with 6 bases of the junction left unmatched. CDR3 DNA: TGTGCCAGCAGCGCTGGGACAGGGGGGGATTCACCCCTCCACTTT. It codes for CASSAGTGGDSPLHF.

This chain connects TRBV7-2 to TRBJ1-5; D is unclear. CDR3 size: 14 residues. The V end was cut by 2 bases, the J end by 7 bases, with 12 bases between. Germline V CDR1 and CDR2: SGHTA, FQGNSA. CDR3 region: CASSLLPGPQPQHF. The CDR3 DNA is TGTGCCAGCAGCTTACTACCAGGCCCCCAGCCCCAGCATTTT.

This clone is medium-sized in the sample. The CDR3 loop reads CATGWVGEKLFF. The CDR3 DNA reads as TGTGCCACAGGATGGGTTGGTGAAAAACTGTTTTTT. The chain uses TRBV19 and TRBJ1-4; D is uncertain. From germline, CDR1 is LNHDA and CDR2 SQIVND (reference sequence). The length of the CDR3 is 12 residues. Trimming cost V 10 bases and J 7 bases, with 13 bases left between them.

This chain connects TRBV5-8 to TRBJ2-2, with D perhaps being TRBD1 or TRBD2 (5 bases each). Germline CDR1 and CDR2: SGHTS and YDEGEE. The CDR3 length is 17 residues. V gave up 6 bases and J gave up 7 bases, with 25 bases separating them. CDR3 in DNA: TGTGCCAGCAACAAAGTAGGGGCGATGGGACGGATCGGGGAGCTGTTTTTT. It translates to CASNKVGAMGRIGELFF.

V gene TRBV10-3 combines with J gene TRBJ1-2; tentative D call: TRBD1 (6 bases). The CDR3 has 14 residues. V was clipped by 3 bases and J by 6 bases, with 14 bases between them. Germline CDR1 ENHRY, CDR2 SYGVKD. CDR3 nucleotide sequence: TGTGCCATCAGTGATCCGAGGAGGGGGGATGGCTACACCTTC. This encodes CAISDPRRGDGYTF.

The CDR3 region is CASSFSAGQETQYF. CDR3 DNA: TGCGCCAGCAGCTTCTCGGCGGGCCAAGAGACCCAGTACTTC. This chain joins TRBV5-1 and TRBJ2-5, with TRBD2 as a possible D gene (5 bases). CDR3 length: 14 residues. Germline lookup yields CDR1 SGHRS and CDR2 YFSETQ. V was shortened by 2 bases and J by 1 base, with 9 bases between the two germline ends.

This chain joins TRBV3-1 (or the pseudogene TRBV3-2) and TRBJ2-1; no clear D. Germline values: CDR1 LGHDT, CDR2 YNNKEL (reference sequence). The V end lost 5 bases, the J end lost 7 bases, and 21 bases lay between the germline ends. The CDR3 spans 16 residues. CDR3 sequence reads: CASSGRPGSTRNEQFF. The DNA of the CDR3 is TGTGCCAGCAGCGGCCGACCTGGTTCTACGCGGAATGAGCAGTTCTTC.

The gene calls are TRBV21-1 and TRBJ1-4. TRBV21-1 is assigned pseudogene status. The CDR3 is 15 amino acids. The CDR3 sequence is CASSKTVLPWEKLFF. Here the CDR3 DNA reads TGTGCCAGCAGCAAAACCGTTCTTCCCTGGGAAAAACTGTTTTTT.

The chain employs TRBV9 and TRBJ2-3; 11 bases match TRBD2. V shed 4 bases, J shed 6 bases, and the junction held 7 bases outside the gene matches. The CDR3 covers 15 residues. Germline CDR1 SGDLS, CDR2 YYNGEE. Written as DNA, the CDR3 is TGTGCCAGCAGCCCTACTAGCGGGAGTGCGGATACGCAGTATTTT. Its translation is CASSPTSGSADTQYF.

In its sample, this clone was seen once. V and J are TRBV5-1 and TRBJ2-7, with D possibly being TRBD2 (6 bases). The CDR3 consists of 14 residues. The V end was cut by 0 bases, the J end by 4 bases, with 11 bases between. Germline CDR1 is SGHRS and CDR2 is YFSETQ. In nucleotides, the CDR3 is TGCGCCAGCAGCTTGGGCGGGGTTGAGTACGAGCAGTACTTC. Its translation: CASSLGGVEYEQYF.

The rearrangement joins TRBV6-6 to TRBJ2-1; 8 bases agree with TRBD2. CDR3 length: 15 residues. V lost 4 bases, J lost 7 bases, and 9 bases stayed unmatched. The V gene's germline CDR1 is MNHNY and CDR2 SVGAGI (reference sequence). In DNA, the CDR3 is TGTGCCAGCAGTTTTCCGCCGGGACTAGAGAATGAGCAGTTCTTC. Translation: CASSFPPGLENEQFF.

V is TRBV29-1 and J is TRBJ2-2; TRBD1 aligns across 11 bases. Germline values: CDR1 SQVTM, CDR2 ANQGSEA. The V gene end was trimmed by 4 bases and the J gene end by 3 bases; junction bases not matched to a gene: 1. The CDR3 length is 14 residues. The CDR3 sequence is CSVVGQGDTGELFF. CDR3 bases: TGCAGCGTTGTGGGACAGGGGGACACCGGGGAGCTGTTTTTT.